Reported below is one TCR beta chain. The antigen is undetermined. Primers: 60 Vbeta forward and 13 Jbeta reverse. Assay: immunoSEQ multiplex PCR; the TCRdb copy retains only in-frame clones and omits some. The data hold 95,000 to 100,000 clones, with roughly 70% observed a single time. The CDR3 has 15 residues. J was trimmed by 6 bases and V by 2 bases; bases with no gene match: 6. Per germline, CDR1 MGHDK and CDR2 SYGVNS. These data originate in a study of cytomegalovirus exposure and HLA in healthy donors. Overall study findings and caveats: Associated with cytomegalovirus, according to the listing, were some 150 TCR beta chains. Confirmation was obtained in vitro that a few CMV-associated chains are specific for CMV antigens. In a later analysis, productive TCRs from donors in an Asian-associated ancestry cluster reportedly carried fewer N-insertions than the cohort mean.

This TCR derives from a man in his fifties in good health and CMV-seronegative. Sequencing used PBMCs. V and J are TRBV25-1 and TRBJ2-4; TRBD1 agrees at 8 bases. As DNA, the CDR3 is TGTGCCAGCAGTGAAACGGGGACAGGTGCAAACATTCAGTACTTC. Translating gives CASSETGTGANIQYF.